The 10 T cell receptor beta chains reported below all come from one sample, sequenced in a study of T cell responses to AZD1222 COVID-19 vaccine. Some clones are missing from TCRdb's copy, which holds only in-frame ones; the method was immunoSEQ multiplex PCR. The repertoire includes some 91,000 clones, roughly 92% of them detected once, and about an eighth sits in the top ten. The source was peripheral blood, collected on day 0 of AZD1222 vaccination. These receptors were taken from an adult in good health.

This clone is a singleton in its sample. This sequence joins TRBV19 and TRBJ1-5; 7 bases are a match to TRBD1. The CDR3 covers 14 residues. J lost 4 bases, V lost 7 bases, and 7 bases had no gene match. Per germline, CDR1 LNHDA and CDR2 SQIVND (reference sequence). The DNA of the CDR3 is TGTGCCAGTACCAGGGACAGACTGAATCAGCCCCAGCATTTT. It encodes CASTRDRLNQPQHF. Full variable domain (missing parts from reference TRBV19 and TRBJ1-5): DGGITQSPKYLFRKEGQNVTLSCEQNLNHDAMYWYRQDPGQGLRLIYYSQIVNDFQKGDIAEGYSVSREKKESFPLTVTSAQKNPTAFYLCASTRDRLNQPQHFGDGTRLSIL.

The chain joins TRBV27 to TRBJ2-3; the D is unclear. V lost 5 bases to trimming and J lost 2 bases, with 29 bases between them. The CDR3 runs 20 residues. Germline values: CDR1 MNHEY, CDR2 SMNVEV (reference sequence). CDR3 coding DNA: TGTGCCAGCAGTCCCCTACCGGGCCGGATACACCTTTCTAACACAGATACGCAGTATTTT. This translates into CASSPLPGRIHLSNTDTQYF.

This chain connects TRBV25-1 to TRBJ1-4; the match to TRBD1 covers 10 bases. CDR3 length: 13 amino acids. Germline CDR1 MGHDK, CDR2 SYGVNS. J was trimmed by 7 bases and V by 8 bases; bases with no gene match: 4. CDR3 residues: CASSRDRGEKLFF. In DNA form, the CDR3 reads TGTGCCAGCTCTCGGGACAGGGGTGAAAAACTGTTTTTT.

Only one count was recorded for this clone. The gene calls are TRBV29-1 and TRBJ2-1; 7 bases are a match to TRBD2. Losses at the gene ends were 7 bases for V and 8 bases for J; bases not matched to a gene: 14. Germline CDR1 SQVTM, CDR2 ANQGSEA. The CDR3 contains 14 residues. The DNA of the CDR3 is TGCAGCGCGGACTATCCGCGGGGGAGTGATGAGCAGTTCTTC. Encoded protein: CSADYPRGSDEQFF.

The chain has TRBV28 and TRBJ1-1; maybe TRBD1 (5 bases). The CDR3 sequence is 14 residues long. V was shortened by 3 bases and J by 0 bases, with 8 bases between the two germline ends. From germline, CDR1 is MDHEN and CDR2 SYDVKM. DNA for the CDR3: TGTGCCAGCAGTTTGGGGGGTCTGAACACTGAAGCTTTCTTT. As protein: CASSLGGLNTEAFF.

In this sample, this clone turned up once. This rearrangement joins TRBV27 to TRBJ1-3; tentative D call: TRBD1 (6 bases). This CDR3 is built from 16 residues. The germline V and J ends were trimmed by 6 bases and 0 bases, with 15 bases remaining between them. Germline V gene lookup returns CDR1 MNHEY and CDR2 SMNVEV (reference sequence). Written as DNA, the CDR3 is TGTGCCAGCAGGGGAGGGGGGGCTAACTCTGGAAACACCATATATTTT. This encodes CASRGGGANSGNTIYF.

The chain couples TRBV5-1 to TRBJ2-7; D might be TRBD2 (5 bases). V was shortened by 4 bases and J by 5 bases, with 13 bases between the two germline ends. Germline CDR1 is SGHRS and CDR2 is YFSETQ. The length of the CDR3 is 13 residues. The CDR3 here is CASSLQTRNEQYF. The CDR3 coding sequence is TGCGCCAGCAGCCTACAAACTAGGAACGAGCAGTACTTC.

The rearrangement joins TRBV27 to TRBJ2-1; 12 bases match TRBD2. The CDR3 has 17 residues. Per the germline V gene, CDR1 is MNHEY and CDR2 is SMNVEV (reference sequence). V lost 4 bases, J lost 4 bases, and 8 bases stayed unmatched. CDR3 bases: TGTGCCAGCAGTTACCGACTAGCGGGAGCGGGTTACAATGAGCAGTTCTTC. Protein: CASSYRLAGAGYNEQFF.

This clone was seen a single time. The chain employs TRBV2 and TRBJ2-1; D ambiguous. CDR3 length: 12 residues. CDR1 is SNHLY, CDR2 FYNNEI, per germline. Trimming cost V 9 bases and J 4 bases, with 10 bases left between them. The CDR3, as DNA: TGTGCCAGTGGAATGATGTACAATGAGCAGTTCTTC. Translation gives CASGMMYNEQFF.

The J gene is TRBJ2-7, the V gene TRBV5-5; a weak D match, TRBD2 (5 bases). The V gene's germline CDR1 is SGHKS and CDR2 YYEKEE (reference sequence). Trimming shortened V by 4 bases and J by 4 bases, and 6 bases separated the two germline ends. CDR3 length: 11 residues. The CDR3 region is CASSLAYEQYF. The CDR3 DNA reads TGTGCCAGCAGCCTAGCTTACGAGCAGTACTTC. Full variable domain (missing parts from reference TRBV5-5 and TRBJ2-7): DAGVTQSPTHLIKTRGQQVTLRCSPISGHKSVSWYQQVLGQGPQFIFQYYEKEERGRGNFPDRFSARQFPNYSSELNVNALLLGDSALYLCASSLAYEQYFGPGTRLTVT.